What follows is one T cell receptor beta chain and its context. This sample was taken from a study of early stage breast cancer tumors. TCRdb's copy holds only in-frame clones and misses some; the assay was immunoSEQ multiplex PCR. The profile shows 9,000 to 9,500 clones, roughly 70% of them singletons. The clonotype comes from a person in their fifties with breast cancer. The sequenced sample was breast tumor tissue.

As DNA, the CDR3 is TGTGCCAGCAGCCTGGGACAGGGGAACACTGAAGCTTTCTTT. Amino acid sequence: CASSLGQGNTEAFF. The chain couples TRBV7-9 to TRBJ1-1, with 9 bases lining up with TRBD1. CDR3 size: 14 residues. The V segment lost 5 bases and the J segment 1 base; nucleotides outside the gene matches: 2. Germline assignment: CDR1 SEHNR and CDR2 FQNEAQ (reference sequence).